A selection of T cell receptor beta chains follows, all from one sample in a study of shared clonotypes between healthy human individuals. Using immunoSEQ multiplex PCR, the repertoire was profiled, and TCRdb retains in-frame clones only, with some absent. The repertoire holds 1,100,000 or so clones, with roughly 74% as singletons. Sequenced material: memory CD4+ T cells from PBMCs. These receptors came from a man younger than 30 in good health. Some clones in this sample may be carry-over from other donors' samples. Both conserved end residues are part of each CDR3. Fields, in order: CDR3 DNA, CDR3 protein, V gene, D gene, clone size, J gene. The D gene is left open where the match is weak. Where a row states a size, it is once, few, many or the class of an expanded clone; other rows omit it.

CDR3nt: TGTGCCAGCAGGCCCACCGGGACTAGCTCCTACGAGCAGTACTTC
CDR3aa: CASRPTGTSSYEQYF
v_gene: TRBV2
d_gene: TRBD2
abundance: many
j_gene: TRBJ2-7

CDR3nt: TGTGCCACCCTCTCGACTAGCGGTTACAATGAGCAGTTCTTC
CDR3aa: CATLSTSGYNEQFF
v_gene: TRBV19
d_gene: TRBD2
abundance: .
j_gene: TRBJ2-1

CDR3nt: TGTGCCAGCAGGTTTGGGGGCGCGGGGCATCAGCCCCAGCATTTT
CDR3aa: CASRFGGAGHQPQHF
v_gene: TRBV28
d_gene: .
abundance: .
j_gene: TRBJ1-5

CDR3nt: TGCAGCGCCCTACTTAATTTACAAGAGACCCAGTACTTC
CDR3aa: CSALLNLQETQYF
v_gene: TRBV29-1
d_gene: .
abundance: few
j_gene: TRBJ2-5

CDR3nt: TGTGCCAGCAGCCGGGTTTCGGGGGTCACCTACGAGCAGTACTTC
CDR3aa: CASSRVSGVTYEQYF
v_gene: TRBV4-2
d_gene: .
abundance: few
j_gene: TRBJ2-7

CDR3nt: TGCGCCAGCAGCGGGCTAGCGGGAGACACAGATACGCAGTATTTT
CDR3aa: CASSGLAGDTDTQYF
v_gene: TRBV5-1
d_gene: TRBD2
abundance: once
j_gene: TRBJ2-3

CDR3nt: TGTGCCAGTAGTACTTCGACCGTTACGCCCCAGCATTTT
CDR3aa: CASSTSTVTPQHF
v_gene: TRBV19
d_gene: .
abundance: .
j_gene: TRBJ1-5

CDR3nt: TGTGCCAGCAGCTTAGATCTCCTACAGCGAAACACTGAAGCTTTCTTT
CDR3aa: CASSLDLLQRNTEAFF
v_gene: TRBV11-2
d_gene: .
abundance: once
j_gene: TRBJ1-1

CDR3nt: TGTGCCAGCAGCGGAGCCCTGCTAGCGGGAGGGTGGACCTACAATGAGCAGTTCTTC
CDR3aa: CASSGALLAGGWTYNEQFF
v_gene: TRBV11-2
d_gene: TRBD2
abundance: .
j_gene: TRBJ2-1

CDR3nt: TGTGCCAGCAGCCGCACTTTATTGGCGGGCTACTACAATGAGCAGTTCTTC
CDR3aa: CASSRTLLAGYYNEQFF
v_gene: TRBV5-5
d_gene: .
abundance: .
j_gene: TRBJ2-1

CDR3nt: TGTGCCAGCAGTTCCGGACAGGGACTCTATGGCTACACCTTC
CDR3aa: CASSSGQGLYGYTF
v_gene: TRBV6-6
d_gene: TRBD1
abundance: .
j_gene: TRBJ1-2

CDR3nt: TGTGCCAGCAGTTCCGGGACTAGCGGGAGTAGGTACGAGCAGTACTTC
CDR3aa: CASSSGTSGSRYEQYF
v_gene: TRBV6-5
d_gene: TRBD2
abundance: .
j_gene: TRBJ2-7

CDR3nt: TGCAGCGTCATGACAGGGGAGGGAGATACGCAGTATTTT
CDR3aa: CSVMTGEGDTQYF
v_gene: TRBV29-1
d_gene: .
abundance: .
j_gene: TRBJ2-3

CDR3nt: TGTGCCAGCACCTTGGACAGGGCGAACACTGAAGCTTTCTTT
CDR3aa: CASTLDRANTEAFF
v_gene: TRBV5-5
d_gene: TRBD1
abundance: .
j_gene: TRBJ1-1

CDR3nt: TGTGCCAGTGCCTTCGGGACACCACAAGAGACCCAGTACTTC
CDR3aa: CASAFGTPQETQYF
v_gene: TRBV19
d_gene: .
abundance: .
j_gene: TRBJ2-5

CDR3nt: TGTGCCAGCAGCTTAACAGGGGGCGGCGAGCAGTACTTC
CDR3aa: CASSLTGGGEQYF
v_gene: TRBV11-1
d_gene: TRBD1
abundance: .
j_gene: TRBJ2-7

CDR3nt: TGTGCCAGCTCACCGGGACAGGAGAGCTCCTACGAGCAGTACTTC
CDR3aa: CASSPGQESSYEQYF
v_gene: TRBV18
d_gene: TRBD1
abundance: .
j_gene: TRBJ2-7

CDR3nt: TGTGCCAGCAGCTTAGATCGCGTCACGGAGCAGTTCTTC
CDR3aa: CASSLDRVTEQFF
v_gene: TRBV11-3
d_gene: .
abundance: .
j_gene: TRBJ2-1

CDR3nt: TGTGCCAGCAGGCCCGGGACAGGGGGTTATACCCAGTACTTC
CDR3aa: CASRPGTGGYTQYF
v_gene: TRBV25-1
d_gene: TRBD1
abundance: .
j_gene: TRBJ2-5

CDR3nt: TGTGTCAGAAGCTTAATGACAGGGGCTTACGAGCAGTACTTC
CDR3aa: CVRSLMTGAYEQYF
v_gene: TRBV7-5
d_gene: .
abundance: once
j_gene: TRBJ2-7

CDR3nt: TGTGCCAGTAGTGTCACCGGGACTAGCGGGTCGCACTTC
CDR3aa: CASSVTGTSGSHF
v_gene: TRBV19
d_gene: TRBD2
abundance: .
j_gene: TRBJ2-7

CDR3nt: TGTGCCATCAGTGAGGGGGCGCGAACAAAAGATACGCAGTATTTT
CDR3aa: CAISEGARTKDTQYF
v_gene: TRBV10-3
d_gene: .
abundance: few
j_gene: TRBJ2-3

CDR3nt: TGTGCCAGCAGTGGCGGTGGTTCTTTGCGGGCCAACGTCCTGACTTTC
CDR3aa: CASSGGGSLRANVLTF
v_gene: TRBV25-1
d_gene: .
abundance: .
j_gene: TRBJ2-6

CDR3nt: TGTGCCAGCAGTACCGACAGACGAAGCAATCAGCCCCAGCATTTT
CDR3aa: CASSTDRRSNQPQHF
v_gene: TRBV27
d_gene: .
abundance: few
j_gene: TRBJ1-5

CDR3nt: TGTGCCACCAGCGGGCGCGGGAGGGCCAATGAGCAGTTCTTC
CDR3aa: CATSGRGRANEQFF
v_gene: TRBV15
d_gene: TRBD2
abundance: .
j_gene: TRBJ2-1

CDR3nt: TGTGCCAGCAGTTTAACACATCAAGAGACCCAGTACTTC
CDR3aa: CASSLTHQETQYF
v_gene: TRBV28
d_gene: .
abundance: .
j_gene: TRBJ2-5

CDR3nt: TGTGCCAGCAGAGCTACCACAGATACGCAGTATTTT
CDR3aa: CASRATTDTQYF
v_gene: TRBV28
d_gene: .
abundance: .
j_gene: TRBJ2-3

CDR3nt: TGTGCCAGCAGCCCCCGGGGGGGGGCAGGAGGAAACACCATATATTTT
CDR3aa: CASSPRGGAGGNTIYF
v_gene: TRBV9
d_gene: .
abundance: .
j_gene: TRBJ1-3

CDR3nt: TGTGCCAGCAGTGAAGGGGGGTTACTGGTCGAGCAGTACTTC
CDR3aa: CASSEGGLLVEQYF
v_gene: TRBV2
d_gene: .
abundance: .
j_gene: TRBJ2-7

CDR3nt: TGCGCCAGCAGCTTGGTGGCAGGGAGCGGCTACACCTTC
CDR3aa: CASSLVAGSGYTF
v_gene: TRBV5-1
d_gene: .
abundance: .
j_gene: TRBJ1-2

CDR3nt: TGTGCCAGCAGGGCTGGGGGGCTGGGTTATGGCTACACCTTC
CDR3aa: CASRAGGLGYGYTF
v_gene: TRBV6-5
d_gene: .
abundance: .
j_gene: TRBJ1-2

CDR3nt: TGTGCCAGCAGCTTTAACAGGGAAACTGGAAACACCATATATTTT
CDR3aa: CASSFNRETGNTIYF
v_gene: TRBV7-8
d_gene: .
abundance: .
j_gene: TRBJ1-3

CDR3nt: TGTGCCAGCAGCTTAGAAGCGGGGTCCGAGCAGTACTTC
CDR3aa: CASSLEAGSEQYF
v_gene: TRBV7-9
d_gene: TRBD2
abundance: .
j_gene: TRBJ2-7

CDR3nt: TGTGCCAGCAGCCCCGGGGACGGAAATCAGCCCCAGCATTTT
CDR3aa: CASSPGDGNQPQHF
v_gene: TRBV4-2
d_gene: .
abundance: .
j_gene: TRBJ1-5

CDR3nt: TGTGCCAGCAGTCTGTACCGCGGGGAGACCCAGTACTTC
CDR3aa: CASSLYRGETQYF
v_gene: TRBV28
d_gene: .
abundance: .
j_gene: TRBJ2-5